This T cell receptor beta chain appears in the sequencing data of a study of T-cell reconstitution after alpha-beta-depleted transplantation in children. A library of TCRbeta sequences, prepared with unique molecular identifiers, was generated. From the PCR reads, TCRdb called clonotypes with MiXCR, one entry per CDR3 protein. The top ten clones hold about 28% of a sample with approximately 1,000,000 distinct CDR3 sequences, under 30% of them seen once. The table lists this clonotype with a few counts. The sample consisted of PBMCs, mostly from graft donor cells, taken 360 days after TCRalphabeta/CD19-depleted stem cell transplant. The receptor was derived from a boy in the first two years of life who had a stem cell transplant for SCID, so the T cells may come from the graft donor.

The chain's CDR3 is CASSLVLGGNDNEQFF. The CDR3 DNA is TGCGCCAGCAGCTTGGTTTTGGGGGGGAACGACAATGAGCAGTTCTTC. The rearrangement joins TRBV5-1 to TRBJ2-1, with 7 bases lining up with TRBD2. Losses at the gene ends were 0 bases for V and 5 bases for J; bases not matched to a gene: 8. Germline CDR1 reads SGHRS; CDR2 reads YFSETQ. The CDR3 consists of 16 residues.